This record looks at one T cell receptor (beta chain) sequence and its context. The data were taken from a study of technical replicates of blood from several donors. Using immunoSEQ multiplex PCR, the repertoire was profiled, and TCRdb retains in-frame clones only, with some absent. The repertoire consists of some 15,000 clones, with around 83% occurring once and the leading ten covering under 15%. CDR1 MRHNA and CDR2 SNTAGT come from the germline V gene. This CDR3 contains 14 residues. V lost 4 bases, J lost 7 bases, and 7 bases stayed unmatched. This chain uses TRBV6-4 with TRBJ1-2; 9 bases align to TRBD1. The specimen was PBMCs. The TCR originated in a human donor in good health. The CDR3 nucleotides are TGTGCCAGCAGTGCGGGGGACAGGGTAGCTGGCTACACCTTC. Translating it yields CASSAGDRVAGYTF.